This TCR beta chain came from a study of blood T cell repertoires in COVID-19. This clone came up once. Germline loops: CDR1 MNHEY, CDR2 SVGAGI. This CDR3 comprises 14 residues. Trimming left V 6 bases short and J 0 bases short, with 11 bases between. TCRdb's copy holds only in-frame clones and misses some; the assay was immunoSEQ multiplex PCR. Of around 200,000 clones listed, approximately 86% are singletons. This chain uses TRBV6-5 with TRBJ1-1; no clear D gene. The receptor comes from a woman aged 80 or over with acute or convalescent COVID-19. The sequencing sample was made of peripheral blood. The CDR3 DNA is TGTGCCAGCAGCAAACAGTCGATGAACACTGAAGCTTTCTTT. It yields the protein CASSKQSMNTEAFF.